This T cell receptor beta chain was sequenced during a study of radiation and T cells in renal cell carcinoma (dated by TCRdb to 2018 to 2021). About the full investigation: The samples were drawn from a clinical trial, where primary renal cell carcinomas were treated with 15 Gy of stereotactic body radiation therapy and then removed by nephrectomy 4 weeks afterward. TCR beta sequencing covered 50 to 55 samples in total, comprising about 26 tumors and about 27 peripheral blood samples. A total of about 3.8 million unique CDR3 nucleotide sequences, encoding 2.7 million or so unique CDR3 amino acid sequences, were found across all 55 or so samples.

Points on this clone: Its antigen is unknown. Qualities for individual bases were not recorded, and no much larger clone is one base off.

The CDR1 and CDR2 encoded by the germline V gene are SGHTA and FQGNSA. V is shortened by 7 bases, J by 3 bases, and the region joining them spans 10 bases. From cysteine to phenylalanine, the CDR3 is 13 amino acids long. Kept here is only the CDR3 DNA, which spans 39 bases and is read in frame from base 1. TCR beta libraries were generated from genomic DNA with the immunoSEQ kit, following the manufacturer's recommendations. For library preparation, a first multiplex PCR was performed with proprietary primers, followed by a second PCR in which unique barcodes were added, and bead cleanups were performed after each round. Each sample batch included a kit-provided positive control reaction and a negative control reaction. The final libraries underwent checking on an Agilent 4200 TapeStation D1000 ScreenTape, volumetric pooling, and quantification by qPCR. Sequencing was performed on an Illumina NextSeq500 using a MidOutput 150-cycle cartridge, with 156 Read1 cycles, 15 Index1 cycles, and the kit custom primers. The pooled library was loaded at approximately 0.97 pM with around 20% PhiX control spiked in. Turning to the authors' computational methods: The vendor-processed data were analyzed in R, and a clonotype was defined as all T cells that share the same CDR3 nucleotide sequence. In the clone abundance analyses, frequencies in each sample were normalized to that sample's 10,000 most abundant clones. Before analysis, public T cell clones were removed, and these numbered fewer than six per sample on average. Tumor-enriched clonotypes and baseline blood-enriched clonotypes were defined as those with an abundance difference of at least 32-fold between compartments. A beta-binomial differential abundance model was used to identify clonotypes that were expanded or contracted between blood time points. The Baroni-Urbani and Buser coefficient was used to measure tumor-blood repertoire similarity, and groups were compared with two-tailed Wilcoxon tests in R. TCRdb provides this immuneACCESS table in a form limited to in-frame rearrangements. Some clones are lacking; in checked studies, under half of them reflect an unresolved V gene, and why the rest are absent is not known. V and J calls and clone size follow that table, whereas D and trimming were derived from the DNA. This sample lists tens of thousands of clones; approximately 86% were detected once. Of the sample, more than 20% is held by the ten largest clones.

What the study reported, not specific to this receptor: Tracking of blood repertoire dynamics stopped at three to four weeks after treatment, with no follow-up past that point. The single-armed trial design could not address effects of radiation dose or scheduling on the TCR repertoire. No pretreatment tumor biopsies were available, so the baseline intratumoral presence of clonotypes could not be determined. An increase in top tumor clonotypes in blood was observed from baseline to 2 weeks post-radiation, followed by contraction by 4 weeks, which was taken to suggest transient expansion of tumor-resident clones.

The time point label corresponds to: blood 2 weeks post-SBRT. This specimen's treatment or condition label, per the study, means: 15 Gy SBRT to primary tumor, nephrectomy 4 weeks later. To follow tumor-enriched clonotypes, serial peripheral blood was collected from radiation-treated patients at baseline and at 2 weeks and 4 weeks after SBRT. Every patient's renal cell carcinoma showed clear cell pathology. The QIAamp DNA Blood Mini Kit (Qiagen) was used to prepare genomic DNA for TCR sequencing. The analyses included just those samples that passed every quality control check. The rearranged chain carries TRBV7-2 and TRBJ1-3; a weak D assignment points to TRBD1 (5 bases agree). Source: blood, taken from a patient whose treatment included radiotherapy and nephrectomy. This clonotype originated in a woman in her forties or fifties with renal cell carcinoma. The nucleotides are TGTGCCAGCATTACGGGGGTTGGAAACACCATATATTTT. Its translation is CASITGVGNTIYF. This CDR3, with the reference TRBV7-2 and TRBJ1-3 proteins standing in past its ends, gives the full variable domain GAGVSQSPSNKVTEKGKDVELRCDPISGHTALYWYRQSLGQGLEFLIYFQGNSAPDKSGLPSDRFSAERTGGSVSTLTIQRTQQEDSAVYLCASITGVGNTIYFGEGSWLTVV.